This T cell receptor (beta chain) was sequenced for a study of blood T cell repertoires in COVID-19. Study details: Specimens from acute and convalescent COVID-19 originated in the United States, Italy and Spain. Sample material is recorded as cDNA or gDNA derived from T cells, B-cell-depleted T cells, or PBMCs.

Germline V gene lookup returns CDR1 LNHNV and CDR2 YYDKDF (reference sequence). The CDR3 length is 21 residues. V lost 0 bases to trimming and J lost 2 bases; unmatched junction nucleotides: 20. Authors' data handling: Counts of nucleated cells, estimated from reference gene primer amplification, were obtained. The assay was immunoSEQ multiplex PCR, and TCRdb's table has in-frame clones only and misses some. V, J and clone size were drawn from that table, and D and trimming were deduced from the DNA. This sample has about 58,000 clones, with around 85% found just once. The clonotype originates from a woman aged 70-85 years with active COVID-19. The J gene is TRBJ2-7, the V gene TRBV15, with TRBD2 matching over 9 bases. The material sequenced was peripheral blood. CDR3 loop: CATSRDFSNRDGTSWTYEQYF. In DNA form, the CDR3 reads TGTGCCACCAGCAGAGATTTCTCGAACAGGGACGGGACTAGCTGGACCTACGAGCAGTACTTC.